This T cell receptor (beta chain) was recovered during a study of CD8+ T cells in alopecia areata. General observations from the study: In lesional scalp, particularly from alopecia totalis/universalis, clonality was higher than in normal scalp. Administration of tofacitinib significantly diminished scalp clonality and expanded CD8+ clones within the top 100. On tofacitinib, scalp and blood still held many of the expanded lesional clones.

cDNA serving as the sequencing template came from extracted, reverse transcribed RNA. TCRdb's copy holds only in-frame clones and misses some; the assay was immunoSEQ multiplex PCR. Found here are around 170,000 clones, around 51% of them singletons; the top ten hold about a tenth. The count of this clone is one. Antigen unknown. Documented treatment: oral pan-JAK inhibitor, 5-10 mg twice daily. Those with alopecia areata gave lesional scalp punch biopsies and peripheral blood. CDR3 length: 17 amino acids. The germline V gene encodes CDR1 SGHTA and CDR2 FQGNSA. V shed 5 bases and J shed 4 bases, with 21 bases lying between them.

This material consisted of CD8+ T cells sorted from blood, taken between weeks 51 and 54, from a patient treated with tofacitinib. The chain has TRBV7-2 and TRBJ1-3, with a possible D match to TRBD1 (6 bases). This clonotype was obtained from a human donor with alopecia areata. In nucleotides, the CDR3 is TGTGCCAGCAGCCCCCACGGGTTGGGGGCCGAGGGAAACACCATATATTTT. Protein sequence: CASSPHGLGAEGNTIYF. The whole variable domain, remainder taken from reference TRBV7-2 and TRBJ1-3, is GAGVSQSPSNKVTEKGKDVELRCDPISGHTALYWYRQSLGQGLEFLIYFQGNSAPDKSGLPSDRFSAERTGGSVSTLTIQRTQQEDSAVYLCASSPHGLGAEGNTIYFGEGSWLTVV.